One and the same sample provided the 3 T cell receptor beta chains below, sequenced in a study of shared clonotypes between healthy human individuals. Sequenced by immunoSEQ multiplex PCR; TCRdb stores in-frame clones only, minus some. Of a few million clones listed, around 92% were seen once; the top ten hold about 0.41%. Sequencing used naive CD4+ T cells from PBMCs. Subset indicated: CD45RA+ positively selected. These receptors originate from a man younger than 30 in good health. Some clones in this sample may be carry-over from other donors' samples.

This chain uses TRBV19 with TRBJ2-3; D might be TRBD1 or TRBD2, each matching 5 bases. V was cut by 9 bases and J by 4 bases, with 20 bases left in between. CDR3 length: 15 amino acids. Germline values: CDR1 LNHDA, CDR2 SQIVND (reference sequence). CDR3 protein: CASGVRVLGADTQYF. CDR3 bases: TGTGCCAGCGGGGTTCGGGTCCTGGGGGCAGATACGCAGTATTTT.

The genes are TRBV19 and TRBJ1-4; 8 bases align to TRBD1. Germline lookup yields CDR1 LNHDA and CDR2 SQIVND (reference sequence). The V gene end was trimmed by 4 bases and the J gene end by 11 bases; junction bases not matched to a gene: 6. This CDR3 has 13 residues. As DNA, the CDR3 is TGTGCCAGTAGTACGACAGGGGAGGATAAACTGTTTTTT. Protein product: CASSTTGEDKLFF.

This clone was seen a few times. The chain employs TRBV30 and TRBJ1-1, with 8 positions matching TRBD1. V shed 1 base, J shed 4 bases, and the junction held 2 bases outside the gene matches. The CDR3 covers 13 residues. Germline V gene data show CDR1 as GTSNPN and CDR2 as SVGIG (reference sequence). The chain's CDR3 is CAWSEQGGTEAFF. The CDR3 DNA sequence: TGTGCCTGGAGTGAACAGGGGGGCACTGAAGCTTTCTTT.